This TCR beta chain was captured in a study of cytomegalovirus exposure and HLA in healthy donors. Study findings and constraints: When a later analysis compared HLA-associated TCR beta chains with equally common others, the HLA-associated chains turned out to be more clonally expanded and to have lower generation probabilities.

The CDR3 is made up of 17 amino acids. Trimming removed 6 bases from V and 3 bases from J; junction bases left unmatched: 7. CDR1 is WNHNN and CDR2 is SYGVQD in the germline V gene (reference sequence). For this clone: Its antigen is still unknown.

It was with 60 Vbeta and 13 Jbeta primers that the PCR ran. Profiled with immunoSEQ multiplex PCR; TCRdb holds only in-frame clones, not every one. The top ten hold around 2.1% of the sample, which has approximately 280,000 clones, approximately 90% seen once. The clonotype comes from a woman aged 18-29 years in good health and CMV-seronegative. Material for sequencing was PBMCs. The V call is TRBV10-1, the J call TRBJ2-2; 13 bases are a match to TRBD2. The CDR3, as DNA: TGCGCCAGCAGCCCGGGACTAGCGGGGTCCGACACCGGGGAGCTGTTTTTT. Translated, it gives CASSPGLAGSDTGELFF.